Shown below are 12 T cell receptor beta chains from a single sample sequenced in a study of Ad26.COV2.S vaccination and SARS-CoV-2 variants. Clones were sequenced by immunoSEQ multiplex PCR, and TCRdb holds only the in-frame ones, with some missing. This sample carries about 380,000 clones, 83% of them seen once, and the ten largest clones take nearly 7.5%. Sample treatment: about 20 received Ad26.COV2.S at low or high dose, single or two shots; 5 received placebo; per-sample allocation not given. Samples came from day 63 after the first vaccine or placebo injection. Sequences were derived from peripheral blood, sampled in a trial of Ad26.COV2.S vaccine versus placebo. The receptor set was obtained from a person aged 18-60 years who received the Ad26.COV2.S COVID-19 vaccine or a placebo.

This clone occurred a few times. V gene TRBV5-1 combines with J gene TRBJ1-6; 9 positions match TRBD1. Germline-derived CDR1 and CDR2 are SGHRS and YFSETQ. The ends lost 3 bases at V and 7 bases at J; junction bases unmatched: 11. The CDR3 runs 17 residues. DNA of the CDR3: TGCGCCAGCAGCTGGGGGAGAATGGACAGGGGCAATTCACCCCTCCACTTT. Amino acids: CASSWGRMDRGNSPLHF.

This clone has just one count. The J gene is TRBJ1-1, the V gene TRBV5-5; TRBD1 might be the D (5 bases). The V end lost 6 bases, the J end lost 0 bases, and 9 bases lay between the germline ends. Germline CDR1 SGHKS, CDR2 YYEKEE (reference sequence). This CDR3 region has 13 residues. The CDR3 sequence is CASKPGLNTEAFF. In nucleotides, the CDR3 is TGTGCCAGCAAACCGGGACTGAACACTGAAGCTTTCTTT.

The chain employs TRBV12-5 and TRBJ2-5, with TRBD1 matching over 7 bases. Per germline, CDR1 LGHNT and CDR2 FRNRAP. This CDR3 region has 15 residues. Germline trimming cut 4 bases from V and 4 bases from J; bases unmatched to any gene: 9. CDR3 nucleotides: TGTGCTAGTGGTTCGCGACAACAGGGGAGAGAGACCCAGTACTTC. As protein: CASGSRQQGRETQYF.

The chain is built from TRBV2 and TRBJ1-3; possible D gene TRBD1, 5 bases. Germline-derived CDR1 and CDR2 are SNHLY and FYNNEI. Trimming took 7 bases from V and 8 from J, leaving 27 bases between them. This CDR3 comprises 17 residues. The DNA of the CDR3 is TGTGCCAGCACCGTCCCTCTTGCTTCAGGGTTAGGAGACACCATATATTTT. This gives the protein CASTVPLASGLGDTIYF.

The V and J genes are TRBV9 and TRBJ2-1; a possible D gene is TRBD2 (5 bases). Germline assignment: CDR1 SGDLS and CDR2 YYNGEE. The CDR3 loop spans 16 amino acids. With 3 bases removed from V and 2 bases from J, the gap between germline ends came to 15 bases. CDR3 sequence: CASSANTGSAYNEQFF. CDR3 sequence (DNA): TGTGCCAGCAGCGCCAATACGGGAAGCGCCTACAATGAGCAGTTCTTC.

Only a few counts were recorded for this clone. The CDR3 is CASSLRAGRVDEQFF. CDR3 DNA sequence: TGTGCCAGCAGTTTACGAGCGGGAAGGGTCGATGAGCAGTTCTTC. The chain carries TRBV27 and TRBJ2-1; 7 bases map to TRBD2. J lost 8 bases, V lost 2 bases, and 9 bases had no gene match. The CDR3 has 15 residues. The germline V gene encodes CDR1 MNHEY and CDR2 SMNVEV (reference sequence).

This rearrangement joins TRBV5-1 to TRBJ2-3, with D tentatively TRBD2 (5 bases). In germline, CDR1 is SGHRS, CDR2 YFSETQ. The CDR3 is made up of 13 amino acids. The germline V and J ends were trimmed by 0 bases and 5 bases, with 7 bases remaining between them. The DNA for the CDR3 is TGCGCCAGCAGCTTGGAACGGGAAGATACGCAGTATTTT. The encoded protein is CASSLEREDTQYF.

The chain links TRBV7-9 to TRBJ2-7; 9 bases line up with TRBD2. This CDR3 contains 16 residues. The junction had 6 bases not matched to a gene; V was cut back by 1 base and J by 2 bases. Per the germline V gene, CDR1 is SEHNR and CDR2 is FQNEAQ (reference sequence). The CDR3 region is CASSLDPSGAPYEQYF. The CDR3, as DNA: TGTGCCAGCAGCTTAGATCCTAGCGGGGCCCCCTACGAGCAGTACTTC.

This clone was observed once. CDR3 sequence (DNA): TGTGCCAGTAGTACACGGACAGGGGACTCGGGCTACACCTTC. Its translation: CASSTRTGDSGYTF. The rearrangement joins TRBV19 to TRBJ1-2; TRBD1 matches at 9 bases. The CDR3 extends over 14 amino acids. Trimming cost V 4 bases and J 8 bases; bases outside gene matches: 8. CDR1 and CDR2 from the germline V gene are LNHDA and SQIVND (reference sequence).

The V call is TRBV3-1 (or the pseudogene TRBV3-2), the J call TRBJ1-3; D is perhaps TRBD1 (5 bases). Germline CDR1 reads LGHDT; CDR2 reads YNNKEL (reference sequence). The CDR3 totals 13 residues. Trimming cost V 11 bases and J 0 bases, with 11 bases left between them. Here the CDR3 DNA reads TGTGCCTGCCGACAGTACTCTGGAAACACCATATATTTT. It yields the protein CACRQYSGNTIYF.

This clone was found a few times. V gene TRBV27 combines with J gene TRBJ1-2; no firm D call. Germline V lookup: CDR1 MNHEY, CDR2 SMNVEV (reference sequence). V gave up 4 bases and J gave up 1 base, with 16 bases separating them. This CDR3 spans 16 amino acids. CDR3 bases: TGTGCCAGCAGTTCCCTAGGAGCAGGCCTTAACTATGGCTACACCTTC. This sequence encodes CASSSLGAGLNYGYTF.

Only one count was recorded for this clone. J is TRBJ2-7 and V is TRBV19; no definite D call. Germline assignment: CDR1 LNHDA and CDR2 SQIVND (reference sequence). This CDR3 is built from 14 residues. Deletions cut 1 base from V and 4 bases from J, with 11 bases between. For the CDR3, the DNA is TGTGCCAGTAGTATAGCCTCGACTGATTACGAGCAGTACTTC. Translation gives CASSIASTDYEQYF. The whole variable domain, remainder taken from reference TRBV19 and TRBJ2-7, is DGGITQSPKYLFRKEGQNVTLSCEQNLNHDAMYWYRQDPGQGLRLIYYSQIVNDFQKGDIAEGYSVSREKKESFPLTVTSAQKNPTAFYLCASSIASTDYEQYFGPGTRLTVT.